This T cell receptor beta chain stems from a study of naive and memory T cell subsets. Notes on this clonotype: A much larger clonotype is one base distant, so this may be a read error.

The germline V gene has CDR1 SQVTM and CDR2 ANQGSEA. This CDR3 spans 12 amino acids. V lost 4 bases and J 5 bases, leaving 12 bases between the germline ends. Treatment indicated: skin biopsy from PPD injection site in Mantoux-positive individual. Unsorted total RNA, about 1 to 1,100 ng, was DNase treated before reverse transcription. Skin biopsies came from PPD injection sites in Mantoux-positive individuals. Reverse transcription of blood and skin TCR RNA was primed at alpha and beta constant regions. MiXCR was run by TCRdb on the UMI-ligation and nested PCR reads, yielding one entry per CDR3 protein. The sample has fewer than 20,000 distinct CDR3 sequences, 8% to 10% seen once.

The sequences come from skin, collected from a tuberculin skin test site. The source of this sequence is an adult in good health. This sequence joins TRBV29-1 and TRBJ2-7; D not resolved. CDR3 nucleotides: TGCAGCGTTGGGTTCAGGAGTAACGAGCAGTACTTC. It is translated as CSVGFRSNEQYF.